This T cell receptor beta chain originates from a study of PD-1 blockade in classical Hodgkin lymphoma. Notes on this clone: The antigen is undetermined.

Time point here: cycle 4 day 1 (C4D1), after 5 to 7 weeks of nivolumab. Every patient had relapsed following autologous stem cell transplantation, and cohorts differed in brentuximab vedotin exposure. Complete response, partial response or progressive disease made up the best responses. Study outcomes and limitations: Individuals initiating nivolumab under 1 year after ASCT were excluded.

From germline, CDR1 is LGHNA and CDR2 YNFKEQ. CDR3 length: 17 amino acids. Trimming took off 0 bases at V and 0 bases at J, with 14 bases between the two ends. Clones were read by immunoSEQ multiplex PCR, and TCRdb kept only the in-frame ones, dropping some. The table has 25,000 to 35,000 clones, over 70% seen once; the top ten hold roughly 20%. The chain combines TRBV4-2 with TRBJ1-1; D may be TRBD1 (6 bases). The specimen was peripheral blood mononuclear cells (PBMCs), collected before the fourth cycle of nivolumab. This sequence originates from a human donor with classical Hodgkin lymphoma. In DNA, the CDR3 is TGTGCCAGCAGCCAAGATCGTGGCAGGACAGTGAACACTGAAGCTTTCTTT. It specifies CASSQDRGRTVNTEAFF.